These 12 T cell receptor beta chains were all obtained from the same sample, sequenced in a study of blood T cell repertoires in COVID-19. Only in-frame clones appear in the TCRdb table, and some are missing; sequencing was by immunoSEQ multiplex PCR. Among around 150,000 clones listed, about nine tenths were seen once. The specimen sequenced was peripheral blood. The receptors were gathered from a woman aged 55-70 years with active or convalescent COVID-19.

The chain recombines TRBV5-1 with TRBJ1-1; the match to TRBD1 covers 8 bases. Germline V gene sequence: CDR1 SGHRS, CDR2 YFSETQ. This CDR3 comprises 14 residues. Unmatched junction bases numbered 10, after V lost 2 bases and J lost 10 bases. The DNA for the CDR3 is TGCGCCAGCAGCTTTCCGGGACAGGAAGGAGGAGCTTTCTTT. Protein product: CASSFPGQEGGAFF.

The chain uses TRBV9 and TRBJ2-3; TRBD2 matches 7 bases. V gave up 4 bases and J gave up 1 base; unmatched junction bases: 9. CDR3 length: 16 residues. Germline V gene data show CDR1 as SGDLS and CDR2 as YYNGEE. Written as DNA, the CDR3 is TGTGCCAGCAGCCCAATAGCCAGCGGGGGCACAGATACGCAGTATTTT. It yields the protein CASSPIASGGTDTQYF. Variable domain in full (rest from reference TRBV9 and TRBJ2-3): DSGVTQTPKHLITATGQRVTLRCSPRSGDLSVYWYQQSLDQGLQFLIQYYNGEERAKGNILERFSAQQFPDLHSELNLSSLELGDSALYFCASSPIASGGTDTQYFGPGTRLTVL.

The rearrangement links TRBV5-6 to TRBJ2-3, with D possibly being TRBD1 (6 bases). Per germline, CDR1 SGHDT and CDR2 YYEEEE. The CDR3 has 15 amino acids. V lost 3 bases and J 0 bases, leaving 11 bases between the germline ends. CDR3 sequence: CASSSRRGSTDTQYF. CDR3 coding DNA: TGTGCCAGCAGCTCCCGCAGGGGTAGCACAGATACGCAGTATTTT.

The J gene is TRBJ1-2, the V gene TRBV6-5, with TRBD1 identical over 7 bases. V gave up 6 bases and J gave up 5 bases; unmatched junction bases: 6. Germline V lookup: CDR1 MNHEY, CDR2 SVGAGI. The CDR3 covers 13 residues. The CDR3 spells CASRREQGYGYTF. The DNA for the CDR3 is TGTGCCAGCAGGAGAGAACAGGGGTATGGCTACACCTTC.

The CDR3: CASSQESRDWNEKLFF. For the CDR3, the DNA is TGTGCCAGCAGCCAAGAGAGCCGGGACTGGAATGAAAAACTGTTTTTT. The genes are TRBV3-1 (or the pseudogene TRBV3-2) and TRBJ1-4; D possibly corresponds to TRBD1 (5 bases). V lost 0 bases and J 5 bases, leaving 13 bases between the germline ends. CDR1 LGHDT and CDR2 YNNKEL come from the germline V gene (reference sequence). This CDR3 is 16 amino acids long.

The chain combines TRBV5-6 with TRBJ1-4; 9 bases line up with TRBD1. Trimming took 4 bases from V and 0 from J; bases not matched to a gene: 4. Germline assignment: CDR1 SGHDT and CDR2 YYEEEE. CDR3 length: 16 amino acids. CDR3 protein: CASSAGQGATNEKLFF. The CDR3 nucleotides are TGTGCCAGCAGCGCGGGACAGGGAGCAACTAATGAAAAACTGTTTTTT.

The chain couples TRBV29-1 to TRBJ2-5; 9 bases map to TRBD2. This CDR3 spans 15 amino acids. Germline values: CDR1 SQVTM, CDR2 ANQGSEA. V was clipped by 0 bases and J by 1 base; unmatched bases: 3. The CDR3 bases are TGCAGCGTTGAAGAAGGGACTAGCCGCCAAGAGACCCAGTACTTC. Its translation is CSVEEGTSRQETQYF.

CDR3 sequence: CASIGGQGRSNQPQHF. CDR3 DNA sequence: TGTGCCAGTATCGGGGGACAGGGTAGGAGCAATCAGCCCCAGCATTTT. The V call is TRBV19, the J call TRBJ1-5; 9 bases are shared with TRBD1. Trimming cost V 7 bases and J 1 base; bases outside gene matches: 8. Germline V gives CDR1 LNHDA, CDR2 SQIVND (reference sequence). This CDR3 comprises 16 residues.

The V and J genes are TRBV7-8 and TRBJ2-3; TRBD2 matches at 8 bases. From germline, CDR1 is SGHVS and CDR2 FQNEAQ. This CDR3 is 16 amino acids long. CDR3 region: CPRSLVGGGWTDTQYF. The CDR3 bases are TGTCCCCGCAGCTTAGTCGGGGGGGGGTGGACAGATACGCAGTATTTT.

This chain links TRBV7-2 with TRBJ1-2; D unclear. Germline assignment: CDR1 SGHTA and CDR2 FQGNSA. The CDR3 has 14 amino acids. V lost 5 bases and J 2 bases, leaving 12 bases between the germline ends. The CDR3 region is CASSPQVVNYGYTF. DNA for the CDR3: TGTGCCAGCAGCCCCCAGGTGGTAAACTATGGCTACACCTTC.

The sample holds a few counts of this clone. This rearrangement joins TRBV19 to TRBJ1-5; 7 bases agree with TRBD1. Germline V lookup: CDR1 LNHDA, CDR2 SQIVND (reference sequence). This CDR3 has 14 residues. Germline trimming cut 2 bases from V and 7 bases from J; bases unmatched to any gene: 5. The CDR3 sequence: CASSIRQGGQPQHF. Written as DNA, the CDR3 is TGTGCCAGTAGTATAAGGCAGGGGGGCCAGCCCCAGCATTTT.

The sample holds one count of this clone. This rearrangement joins TRBV13 to TRBJ2-3, with TRBD2 matching 10 bases. Per germline, CDR1 PRHDT and CDR2 FYEKMQ (reference sequence). V was pared by 5 bases and J by 1 base, with 21 bases of the junction left unmatched. This CDR3 spans 21 amino acids. As DNA, the CDR3 is TGTGCCAGCAGCGTTAGGCCTAAACTAGCGGGGCGGGCGGTGGGCACAGATACGCAGTATTTT. This translates into CASSVRPKLAGRAVGTDTQYF.